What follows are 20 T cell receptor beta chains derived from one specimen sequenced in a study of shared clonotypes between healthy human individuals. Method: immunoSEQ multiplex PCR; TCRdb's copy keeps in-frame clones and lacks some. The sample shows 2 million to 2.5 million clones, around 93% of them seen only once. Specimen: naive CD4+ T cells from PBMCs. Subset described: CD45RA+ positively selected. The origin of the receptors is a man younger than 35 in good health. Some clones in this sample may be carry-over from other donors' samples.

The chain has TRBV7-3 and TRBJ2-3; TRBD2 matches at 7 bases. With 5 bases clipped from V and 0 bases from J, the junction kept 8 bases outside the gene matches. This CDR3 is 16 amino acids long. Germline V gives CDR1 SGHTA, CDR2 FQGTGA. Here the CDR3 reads CASSIHGTTSTDTQYF. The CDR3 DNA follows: TGTGCCAGCAGCATCCACGGGACTACCAGCACAGATACGCAGTATTTT.

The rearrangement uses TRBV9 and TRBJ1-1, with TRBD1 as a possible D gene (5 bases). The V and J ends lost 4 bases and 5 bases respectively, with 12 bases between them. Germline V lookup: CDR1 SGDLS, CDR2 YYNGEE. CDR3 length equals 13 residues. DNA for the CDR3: TGTGCCAGCAGCTCCCAACGGGGGACTGAAGCTTTCTTT. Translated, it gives CASSSQRGTEAFF.

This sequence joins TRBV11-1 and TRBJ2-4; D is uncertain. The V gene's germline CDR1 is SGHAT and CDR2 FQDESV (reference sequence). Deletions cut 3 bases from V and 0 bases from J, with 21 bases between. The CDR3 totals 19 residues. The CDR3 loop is CASSFTPSGGDLAKNIQYF. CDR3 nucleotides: TGTGCCAGCAGCTTCACCCCTTCGGGCGGAGACCTAGCCAAAAACATTCAGTACTTC.

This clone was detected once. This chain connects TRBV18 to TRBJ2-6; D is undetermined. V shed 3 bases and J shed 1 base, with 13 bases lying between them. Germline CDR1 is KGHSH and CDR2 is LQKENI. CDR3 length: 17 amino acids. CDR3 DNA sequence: TGTGCCAGCTCACCGTGGCAGGATCCTTCTGGGGCCAACGTCCTGACTTTC. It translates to CASSPWQDPSGANVLTF.

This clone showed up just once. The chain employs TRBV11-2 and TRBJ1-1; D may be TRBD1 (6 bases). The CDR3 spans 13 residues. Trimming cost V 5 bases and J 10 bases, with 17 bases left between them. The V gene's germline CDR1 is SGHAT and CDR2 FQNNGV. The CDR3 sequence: CASSPQGGGGAFF. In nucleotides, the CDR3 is TGTGCCAGCAGCCCACAGGGCGGCGGTGGAGCTTTCTTT.

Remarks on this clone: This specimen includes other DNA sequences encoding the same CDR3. CDR3 sequence: CASREGTGELFF. The DNA of the CDR3 is TGTGCCAGCAGAGAGGGGACAGGGGAGCTGTTTTTT. The chain employs TRBV28 and TRBJ2-2, with D possibly TRBD1 on 6 matching bases. The germline V gene has CDR1 MDHEN and CDR2 SYDVKM. The CDR3 consists of 12 residues. V lost 6 bases to trimming and J lost 8 bases, with 10 bases between them.

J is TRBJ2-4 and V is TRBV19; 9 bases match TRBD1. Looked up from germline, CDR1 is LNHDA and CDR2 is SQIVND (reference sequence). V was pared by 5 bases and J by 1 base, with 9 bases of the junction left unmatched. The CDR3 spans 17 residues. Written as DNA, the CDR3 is TGTGCCAGTAGTCCCGGTGGGACAGGGTTGGCCAAAAACATTCAGTACTTC. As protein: CASSPGGTGLAKNIQYF. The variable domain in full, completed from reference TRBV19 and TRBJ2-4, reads DGGITQSPKYLFRKEGQNVTLSCEQNLNHDAMYWYRQDPGQGLRLIYYSQIVNDFQKGDIAEGYSVSREKKESFPLTVTSAQKNPTAFYLCASSPGGTGLAKNIQYFGAGTRLSVL.

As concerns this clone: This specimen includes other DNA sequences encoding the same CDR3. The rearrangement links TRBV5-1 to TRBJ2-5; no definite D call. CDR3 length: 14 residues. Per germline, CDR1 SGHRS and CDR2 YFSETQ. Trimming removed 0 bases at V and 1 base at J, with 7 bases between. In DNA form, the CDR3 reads TGCGCCAGCAGCTTGGTCCCGGTCCAAGAGACCCAGTACTTC. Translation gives CASSLVPVQETQYF.

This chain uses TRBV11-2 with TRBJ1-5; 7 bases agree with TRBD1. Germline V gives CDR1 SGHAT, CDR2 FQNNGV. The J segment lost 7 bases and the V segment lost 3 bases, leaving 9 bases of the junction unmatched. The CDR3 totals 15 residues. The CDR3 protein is CASSLITGVGQPQHF. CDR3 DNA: TGTGCCAGCAGCTTGATAACAGGGGTAGGACAGCCCCAGCATTTT.

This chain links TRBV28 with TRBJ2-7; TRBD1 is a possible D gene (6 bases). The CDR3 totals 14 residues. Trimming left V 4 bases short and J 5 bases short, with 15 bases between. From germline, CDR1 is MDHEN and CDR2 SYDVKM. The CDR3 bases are TGTGCCAGCAGTTGGAGCAGGGGTGGGGACGAGCAGTACTTC. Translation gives CASSWSRGGDEQYF.

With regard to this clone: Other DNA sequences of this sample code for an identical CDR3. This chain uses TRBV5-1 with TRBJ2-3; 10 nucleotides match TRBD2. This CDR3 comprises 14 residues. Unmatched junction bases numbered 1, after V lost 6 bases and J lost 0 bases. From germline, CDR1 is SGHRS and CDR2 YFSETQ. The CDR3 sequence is CASTAGGSTDTQYF. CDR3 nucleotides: TGCGCCAGCACAGCGGGAGGGAGCACAGATACGCAGTATTTT.

The CDR3 nucleotides read TGTGCCATCAGTGACCTAATACGCGGTGATAGGGACGAGCAGTACTTC. Translated: CAISDLIRGDRDEQYF. The rearrangement links TRBV10-3 to TRBJ2-7, with D unclear. Germline V lookup: CDR1 ENHRY, CDR2 SYGVKD. Trimming stripped 3 bases from V and 5 bases from J, with 20 bases between. The CDR3 spans 16 residues.

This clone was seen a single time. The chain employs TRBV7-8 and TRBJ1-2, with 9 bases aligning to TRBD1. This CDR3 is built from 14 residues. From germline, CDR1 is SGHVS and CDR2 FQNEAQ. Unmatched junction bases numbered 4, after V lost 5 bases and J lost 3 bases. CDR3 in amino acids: CASSPDRGDYGYTF. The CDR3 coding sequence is TGTGCCAGCAGCCCTGACAGGGGGGACTATGGCTACACCTTC.

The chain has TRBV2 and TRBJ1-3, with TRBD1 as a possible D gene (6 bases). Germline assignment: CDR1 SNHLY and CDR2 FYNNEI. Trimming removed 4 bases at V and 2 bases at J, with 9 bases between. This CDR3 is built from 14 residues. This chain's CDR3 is CASSAGTPGNTIYF. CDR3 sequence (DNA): TGTGCCAGCAGTGCCGGGACACCTGGAAACACCATATATTTT.

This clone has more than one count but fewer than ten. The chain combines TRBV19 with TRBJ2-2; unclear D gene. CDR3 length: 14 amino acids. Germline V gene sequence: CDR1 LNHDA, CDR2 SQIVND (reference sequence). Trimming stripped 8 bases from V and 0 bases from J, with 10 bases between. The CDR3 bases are TGTGCCAGTTCCTCTATTGCGAACACCGGGGAGCTGTTTTTT. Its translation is CASSSIANTGELFF.

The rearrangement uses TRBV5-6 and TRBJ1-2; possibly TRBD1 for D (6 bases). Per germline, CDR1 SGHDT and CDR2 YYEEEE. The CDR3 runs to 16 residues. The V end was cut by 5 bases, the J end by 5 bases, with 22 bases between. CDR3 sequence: CASRSLDLLGGYGYTF. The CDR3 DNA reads TGTGCCAGCAGATCCTTAGACCTCTTAGGGGGATATGGCTACACCTTC.

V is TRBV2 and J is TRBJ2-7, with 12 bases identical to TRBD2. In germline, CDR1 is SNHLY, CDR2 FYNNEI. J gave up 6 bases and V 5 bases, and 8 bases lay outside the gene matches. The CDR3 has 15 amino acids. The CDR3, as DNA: TGTGCCAGCAGTTCTAGACTAGCGGGAGAGGGCGAGCAGTACTTC. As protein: CASSSRLAGEGEQYF. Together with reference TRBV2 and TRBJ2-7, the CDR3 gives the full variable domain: EPEVTQTPSHQVTQMGQEVILRCVPISNHLYFYWYRQILGQKVEFLVSFYNNEISEKSEIFDDQFSVERPDGSNFTLKIRSTKLEDSAMYFCASSSRLAGEGEQYFGPGTRLTVT.

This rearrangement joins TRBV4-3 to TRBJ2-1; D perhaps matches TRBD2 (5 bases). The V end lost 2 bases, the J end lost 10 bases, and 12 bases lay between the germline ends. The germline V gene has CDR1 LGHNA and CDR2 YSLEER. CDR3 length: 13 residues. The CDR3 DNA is TGCGCCAGCAGCCAATCCCTTGGACTCGAGCAGTTCTTC. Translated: CASSQSLGLEQFF.

The CDR3 DNA reads TGCGCCAGCAGCTTGGTGGCAGCACAGAACACCGGGGAGCTGTTTTTT. It yields the protein CASSLVAAQNTGELFF. The genes are TRBV5-1 and TRBJ2-2; D ambiguous. Germline assignment: CDR1 SGHRS and CDR2 YFSETQ. CDR3 length: 16 amino acids. Between the trimmed V and J ends, which lost 0 bases and 1 base, there was a span of 10 bases.

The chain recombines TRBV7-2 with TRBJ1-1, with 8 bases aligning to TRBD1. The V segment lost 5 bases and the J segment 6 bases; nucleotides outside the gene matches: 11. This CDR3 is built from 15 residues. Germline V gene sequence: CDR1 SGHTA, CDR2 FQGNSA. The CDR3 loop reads CASSTARGLSAEAFF. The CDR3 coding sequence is TGTGCCAGCAGCACAGCCAGGGGGCTAAGCGCTGAAGCTTTCTTT.